The 10 T cell receptor beta chains given below trace back to one sample, sequenced in a study of response to subunit inactivated influenza vaccine. TCRdb recomputed calls from the RT-PCR reads with MiXCR, one row per CDR3 protein. Among a few hundred thousand distinct CDR3 sequences, around 15% were seen once, and the ten largest hold 11%. The sample was PBMCs from blood, taken 12 days after vaccination. The receptors come from a man between 50 and 59 years old who received an inactivated influenza vaccine.

The chain joins TRBV20-1 to TRBJ2-7; D might be TRBD1 or TRBD2, each matching 5 bases. The germline V gene has CDR1 DFQATT and CDR2 SNEGSKA (reference sequence). This CDR3 comprises 15 residues. V was pared by 3 bases and J by 0 bases, with 15 bases between. CDR3 bases: TGCAGTGCTAGCGCCCCGGGACGCAGCTCCTACGAGCAGTACTTC. It encodes CSASAPGRSSYEQYF.

This chain joins TRBV28 and TRBJ2-5; TRBD1 matches at 10 bases. This CDR3 region has 14 residues. In germline, CDR1 is MDHEN, CDR2 SYDVKM. The V and J ends lost 6 bases and 5 bases, in that order; junction bases with no gene match: 6. CDR3 coding DNA: TGTGCCAGCAGAACGACAGGGGGCGTTGAGACCCAGTACTTC. This translates into CASRTTGGVETQYF.

This clonotype was seen a few times. This chain connects TRBV28 to TRBJ1-4; tentative D call: TRBD1 (5 bases). V gave up 3 bases and J gave up 8 bases, with 22 bases separating them. The CDR3 runs 17 residues. Germline CDR1 reads MDHEN; CDR2 reads SYDVKM. Written as DNA, the CDR3 is TGTGCCAGCAGTTTTATCGGGACGCAGGATCCGTTCGAAAAACTGTTTTTT. It is translated as CASSFIGTQDPFEKLFF.

This chain links TRBV11-2 with TRBJ2-7; 9 bases agree with TRBD2. The CDR3 length is 21 residues. V lost 3 bases, J lost 1 base, and 22 bases stayed unmatched. Germline-derived CDR1 and CDR2 are SGHAT and FQNNGV. The CDR3 sequence is CASSFGVLASGTGRASYEQYF. CDR3 bases: TGTGCCAGCAGCTTCGGAGTCCTGGCTAGCGGGACGGGACGGGCGTCCTACGAGCAGTACTTC. Combining the CDR3 with reference TRBV11-2 and TRBJ2-7 gives the whole variable domain EAGVAQSPRYKIIEKRQSVAFWCNPISGHATLYWYQQILGQGPKLLIQFQNNGVVDDSQLPKDRFSAERLKGVDSTLKIQPAKLEDSAVYLCASSFGVLASGTGRASYEQYFGPGTRLTVT.

This clonotype came up a few times. The rearrangement uses TRBV6-2 or TRBV6-3 and TRBJ1-5; TRBD1 matches at 10 bases. Germline CDR1 reads MNHEY; CDR2 reads SVGEGT. Trimming removed 6 bases from V and 0 bases from J; junction bases left unmatched: 5. The CDR3 length is 16 residues. CDR3 bases: TGTGCCAGCAGACCCCGGGACAGGGGTAGCAATCAGCCCCAGCATTTT. Protein product: CASRPRDRGSNQPQHF.

The rearrangement joins TRBV29-1 to TRBJ2-5; D is unresolved. CDR1 SQVTM and CDR2 ANQGSEA come from the germline V gene. The CDR3 is made up of 12 amino acids. The germline V and J ends were trimmed by 3 bases and 5 bases, with 10 bases remaining between them. CDR3 loop: CSVDLGRETQYF. The CDR3 bases are TGCAGCGTTGATTTGGGTCGGGAGACCCAGTACTTC. Looking up the rest from reference TRBV29-1 and TRBJ2-5 gives the full variable domain: SAVISQKPSRDICQRGTSLTIQCQVDSQVTMMFWYRQQPGQSLTLIATANQGSEATYESGFVIDKFPISRPNLTFSTLTVSNMSPEDSSIYLCSVDLGRETQYFGPGTRLLVL.

This clonotype turned up a few times. This rearrangement joins TRBV20-1 to TRBJ2-1; the D gene is possibly TRBD1 (6 bases). CDR3 length: 14 amino acids. The ends were cut back, 0 bases at V and 2 bases at J, with 8 bases in the middle. Per the germline V gene, CDR1 is DFQATT and CDR2 is SNEGSKA (reference sequence). The CDR3 nucleotides are TGCAGTGCTAGAGAAGGGGGTGCCTACAATGAGCAGTTCTTC. It is translated as CSAREGGAYNEQFF.

The V and J genes are TRBV9 and TRBJ2-5, with D possibly being TRBD1 (6 bases). The germline gives CDR1 SGDLS, CDR2 YYNGEE. This CDR3 region has 15 residues. Trimming shortened V by 4 bases and J by 1 base, and 14 bases separated the two germline ends. The chain's CDR3 is CASSTLGAAQETQYF. CDR3 coding DNA: TGTGCCAGCAGCACACTGGGGGCAGCCCAAGAGACCCAGTACTTC.

This clonotype was observed at least ten times. The chain is built from TRBV4-3 and TRBJ1-2; D gene unclear. Trimming pared 0 bases from V and 2 bases from J, leaving 7 bases between. The CDR3 length is 14 residues. Germline CDR1 and CDR2: LGHNA and YSLEER. DNA of the CDR3: TGCGCCAGCAGCCAAGAGGGCCGGAACTATGGCTACACCTTC. This gives the protein CASSQEGRNYGYTF.

This sequence joins TRBV20-1 and TRBJ1-3; 9 positions match TRBD1. Germline CDR1 DFQATT, CDR2 SNEGSKA (reference sequence). CDR3 size: 15 residues. V gave up 6 bases and J gave up 1 base; unmatched junction bases: 7. The CDR3 DNA reads as TGCAGTGCCGCTATCGGGACAGGGTCTGGAAACACCATATATTTT. This encodes CSAAIGTGSGNTIYF.